The rows below give T cell receptor beta chains drawn from one sample of a study of OX40 agonist ivuxolimab in advanced cancers. The table came from immunoSEQ multiplex PCR; TCRdb's copy has only in-frame clones and leaves some out. The sample shows more than 50,000 clones, 85% to 90% of them seen only once. The sample here was CD4+ or CD8+ T cells sorted from blood, taken in a trial of the OX40 agonist ivuxolimab. The receptors stem from an adult with an advanced solid tumor such as melanoma, head and neck, liver or kidney cancer. Each CDR3 is given with its conserved first and last residue. The D gene is left open where the match is weak. Clone size appears in some rows only: once, few, many, or a class for an expanded clone.

CDR3 protein: CASSSISGANVLTF
CDR3 DNA: TGTGCCAGCAGCTCTATCTCTGGGGCCAACGTCCTGACTTTC
V gene: TRBV11-2
J gene: TRBJ2-6
D gene: .
clone size: .

CDR3 protein: CASSPSGTPIGGYTF
CDR3 DNA: TGTGCCAGCAGCCCGTCTGGGACGCCAATAGGCGGCTACACCTTC
V gene: TRBV14
J gene: TRBJ1-2
D gene: .
clone size: .

CDR3 protein: CASSLRTANYEQYF
CDR3 DNA: TGTGCCAGCAGCTTAAGAACAGCGAACTACGAGCAGTACTTC
V gene: TRBV7-2
J gene: TRBJ2-7
D gene: .
clone size: .

CDR3 protein: CASNEWTPREQFF
CDR3 DNA: TGTGCCAGCAATGAGTGGACGCCGCGTGAGCAGTTCTTC
V gene: TRBV6-4
J gene: TRBJ2-1
D gene: .
clone size: .

CDR3 protein: CASSQSGVSYEQYF
CDR3 DNA: TGCGCCAGCAGCCAGTCCGGGGTCTCCTACGAGCAGTACTTC
V gene: TRBV5-1
J gene: TRBJ2-7
D gene: .
clone size: .

CDR3 protein: CASSEGTSGISEQFF
CDR3 DNA: TGTGCCAGCAGTGAGGGGACTAGCGGGATTAGTGAGCAGTTCTTC
V gene: TRBV6-4
J gene: TRBJ2-1
D gene: TRBD2
clone size: .

CDR3 protein: CSVLLDVIYEQFF
CDR3 DNA: TGCAGCGTTTTGTTGGACGTTATATATGAGCAGTTCTTC
V gene: TRBV29-1
J gene: TRBJ2-1
D gene: .
clone size: .

CDR3 protein: CASSHQGAGNQPQHF
CDR3 DNA: TGTGCCAGCAGCCACCAAGGGGCTGGCAATCAGCCCCAGCATTTT
V gene: TRBV7-2
J gene: TRBJ1-5
D gene: .
clone size: .

CDR3 protein: CASRVGAGNTEAFF
CDR3 DNA: TGTGCCAGCAGGGTAGGGGCAGGGAACACTGAAGCTTTCTTT
V gene: TRBV9
J gene: TRBJ1-1
D gene: .
clone size: .

CDR3 protein: CASSLSPASWVNQPQHF
CDR3 DNA: TGTGCCAGCAGCTTAAGTCCGGCAAGTTGGGTCAATCAGCCCCAGCATTTT
V gene: TRBV7-8
J gene: TRBJ1-5
D gene: .
clone size: .

CDR3 protein: CASSSGTGRGSTGELFF
CDR3 DNA: TGCGCCAGCAGCTCGGGGACAGGGAGAGGATCGACCGGGGAGCTGTTTTTT
V gene: TRBV5-1
J gene: TRBJ2-2
D gene: TRBD1
clone size: .

CDR3 protein: CATSFFGGTQYF
CDR3 DNA: TGTGCCACCAGCTTCTTCGGGGGTACGCAGTATTTT
V gene: TRBV15
J gene: TRBJ2-3
D gene: .
clone size: .

CDR3 protein: CASSFGSSYNEQFF
CDR3 DNA: TGTGCCAGCAGCTTTGGGAGCTCCTACAATGAGCAGTTCTTC
V gene: TRBV7-2
J gene: TRBJ2-1
D gene: .
clone size: .

CDR3 protein: CASSLWDSEFRGYTF
CDR3 DNA: TGTGCCAGCAGCTTGTGGGACAGCGAATTTAGGGGCTACACCTTC
V gene: TRBV7-2
J gene: TRBJ1-2
D gene: TRBD1
clone size: .

CDR3 protein: CASSQGLAGAGELFF
CDR3 DNA: TGCGCCAGCAGCCAAGGACTAGCGGGAGCCGGGGAGCTGTTTTTT
V gene: TRBV4-3
J gene: TRBJ2-2
D gene: TRBD2
clone size: .

CDR3 protein: CASSPTSTDTQYF
CDR3 DNA: TGTGCCAGCTCACCGACTAGCACAGATACGCAGTATTTT
V gene: TRBV18
J gene: TRBJ2-3
D gene: .
clone size: .

CDR3 protein: CASSISAARVFSGYTF
CDR3 DNA: TGTGCCAGTAGTATATCCGCAGCCAGGGTCTTCTCTGGCTACACCTTC
V gene: TRBV19
J gene: TRBJ1-2
D gene: .
clone size: once

CDR3 protein: CASSAPLAGGEETQYF
CDR3 DNA: TGTGCCAGCAGCGCCCCACTAGCGGGAGGGGAAGAGACCCAGTACTTC
V gene: TRBV9
J gene: TRBJ2-5
D gene: TRBD2
clone size: .

CDR3 protein: CASGHRKETQYF
CDR3 DNA: TGTGCCAGCGGGCATAGGAAAGAGACCCAGTACTTC
V gene: TRBV6-5
J gene: TRBJ2-5
D gene: .
clone size: .

CDR3 protein: CASSSPGTGGYEQYF
CDR3 DNA: TGTGCCAGCAGTTCCCCCGGGACAGGGGGCTACGAGCAGTACTTC
V gene: TRBV28
J gene: TRBJ2-7
D gene: TRBD1
clone size: once

CDR3 protein: CASSPRGRAGNEQYF
CDR3 DNA: TGTGCCAGCAGCCCAAGAGGGAGGGCCGGGAACGAGCAGTACTTC
V gene: TRBV28
J gene: TRBJ2-7
D gene: TRBD2
clone size: .

CDR3 protein: CASSITRQTLYGYTF
CDR3 DNA: TGTGCCAGTAGTATTACCCGGCAGACACTCTATGGCTACACCTTC
V gene: TRBV19
J gene: TRBJ1-2
D gene: .
clone size: .

CDR3 protein: CASRNRVSQETQYF
CDR3 DNA: TGTGCCAGCAGAAACAGGGTTTCCCAAGAGACCCAGTACTTC
V gene: TRBV2
J gene: TRBJ2-5
D gene: .
clone size: .

CDR3 protein: CASSQEAQLYGYTF
CDR3 DNA: TGCGCCAGCAGCCAAGAAGCACAGTTGTATGGCTACACCTTC
V gene: TRBV4-1
J gene: TRBJ1-2
D gene: .
clone size: .

CDR3 protein: CASPGDRLETQYF
CDR3 DNA: TGTGCCAGCCCCGGAGACCGTTTGGAGACCCAGTACTTC
V gene: TRBV7-8
J gene: TRBJ2-5
D gene: .
clone size: few

CDR3 protein: CASSIGGRLAGIQETQYF
CDR3 DNA: TGTGCCAGTAGTATAGGGGGCCGCTTAGCGGGAATCCAAGAGACCCAGTACTTC
V gene: TRBV19
J gene: TRBJ2-5
D gene: TRBD2
clone size: .

CDR3 protein: CASSFGRVGNIQYF
CDR3 DNA: TGTGCCAGCAGCTTCGGGAGGGTCGGAAACATTCAGTACTTC
V gene: TRBV5-4
J gene: TRBJ2-4
D gene: TRBD2
clone size: .

CDR3 protein: CASSQVGQGEGYTF
CDR3 DNA: TGCGCCAGCAGCCAAGTGGGACAGGGAGAGGGCTACACCTTC
V gene: TRBV4-3
J gene: TRBJ1-2
D gene: TRBD1
clone size: .

CDR3 protein: CASSVGGGMNTEAFF
CDR3 DNA: TGTGCCAGCAGCGTAGGTGGGGGAATGAACACTGAAGCTTTCTTT
V gene: TRBV9
J gene: TRBJ1-1
D gene: .
clone size: few

CDR3 protein: CASSFFGGGGDTQYF
CDR3 DNA: TGTGCCAGCAGCTTTTTTGGCGGCGGGGGAGATACGCAGTATTTT
V gene: TRBV11-2
J gene: TRBJ2-3
D gene: TRBD2
clone size: .

CDR3 protein: CASSSGTGADTQYF
CDR3 DNA: TGTGCCAGCAGCTCAGGGACCGGGGCAGATACGCAGTATTTT
V gene: TRBV4-2
J gene: TRBJ2-3
D gene: .
clone size: .

CDR3 protein: CSARRETQYF
CDR3 DNA: TGCAGTGCTAGGAGGGAGACCCAGTACTTC
V gene: TRBV20-1
J gene: TRBJ2-5
D gene: .
clone size: few

CDR3 protein: CASSPRTYGYTF
CDR3 DNA: TGTGCCAGCAGTCCCCGAACCTATGGCTACACCTTC
V gene: TRBV28
J gene: TRBJ1-2
D gene: .
clone size: .

CDR3 protein: CASSGSSTGSKNIQYF
CDR3 DNA: TGTGCCAGTAGTGGGTCGTCGACAGGGAGCAAAAACATTCAGTACTTC
V gene: TRBV19
J gene: TRBJ2-4
D gene: TRBD1
clone size: .

CDR3 protein: CASSIIVTSIYNEQFF
CDR3 DNA: TGTGCCAGTAGTATTATAGTAACTAGCATTTACAATGAGCAGTTCTTC
V gene: TRBV19
J gene: TRBJ2-1
D gene: .
clone size: .

CDR3 protein: CASSRQGRGEKLFF
CDR3 DNA: TGTGCCAGTAGTAGACAGGGGAGAGGCGAAAAACTGTTTTTT
V gene: TRBV19
J gene: TRBJ1-4
D gene: TRBD1
clone size: .

CDR3 protein: CASSKGSEQYF
CDR3 DNA: TGTGCCAGTAGTAAGGGCTCCGAGCAGTACTTC
V gene: TRBV19
J gene: TRBJ2-7
D gene: .
clone size: .

CDR3 protein: CASSLQPGGRTEAFF
CDR3 DNA: TGTGCCAGCAGCCTCCAGCCAGGGGGCAGGACTGAAGCTTTCTTT
V gene: TRBV9
J gene: TRBJ1-1
D gene: TRBD1
clone size: .

CDR3 protein: CASSPGQAIPPLHF
CDR3 DNA: TGTGCCAGCTCACCCGGACAGGCCATTCCACCCCTCCACTTT
V gene: TRBV18
J gene: TRBJ1-6
D gene: TRBD1
clone size: .

CDR3 protein: CASRLSGGQPQHF
CDR3 DNA: TGTGCCAGCAGGCTAAGCGGGGGCCAGCCCCAGCATTTT
V gene: TRBV6-5
J gene: TRBJ1-5
D gene: .
clone size: .

CDR3 protein: CASRAGQNSYGYTF
CDR3 DNA: TGTGCCAGCAGAGCGGGACAGAACAGTTATGGCTACACCTTC
V gene: TRBV2
J gene: TRBJ1-2
D gene: TRBD1
clone size: .